One and the same sample provided the 5 T cell receptor beta chains below, sequenced in a study of cytomegalovirus exposure and HLA in healthy donors. Primers: 60 Vbeta forward and 13 Jbeta reverse. TCRdb's copy holds only in-frame clones and misses some; the assay was immunoSEQ multiplex PCR. The table records 100,000 to 150,000 clones, about 11% of them present only once. Sequenced sample: PBMCs. Source of these receptors: a woman between 18 and 29 years old in good health and CMV-seropositive.

This clone was picked up a small number of times. The chain recombines TRBV9 with TRBJ2-7, with 8 bases matching TRBD2. The CDR3 spans 14 residues. With V trimmed by 3 bases and J by 7 bases, 9 bases remained unmatched. CDR1 and CDR2 (germline): SGDLS, YYNGEE. The DNA for the CDR3 is TGTGCCAGCAGCGAAGTAGCGGGGACCGGTGAGCAGTACTTC. Translated: CASSEVAGTGEQYF.

The CDR3 coding sequence is TGTGCCAGCAGTTCCCAGCGGGAGGTCCATGAGCAGTTCTTC. Its translation: CASSSQREVHEQFF. This sequence joins TRBV6-1 and TRBJ2-1; TRBD2 matches 9 bases. The length of the CDR3 is 14 residues. The V segment lost 5 bases and the J segment 8 bases; nucleotides outside the gene matches: 7. The germline V gene has CDR1 MNHNS and CDR2 SASEGT.

This chain uses TRBV30 with TRBJ1-3, with D unclear. The germline V and J ends were trimmed by 7 bases and 0 bases, with 10 bases remaining between them. This CDR3 is built from 13 residues. Germline assignment: CDR1 GTSNPN and CDR2 SVGIG (reference sequence). CDR3 amino acids: CASPRGSGNTIYF. As DNA, the CDR3 is TGTGCCTCCCCGCGGGGCTCTGGAAACACCATATATTTT.

This clone occurred a few times. The chain combines TRBV9 with TRBJ1-4, with 12 nucleotides matching TRBD1. The V gene's germline CDR1 is SGDLS and CDR2 YYNGEE. The CDR3 runs 17 residues. V lost 4 bases, J lost 3 bases, and 7 bases stayed unmatched. The CDR3 DNA follows: TGTGCCAGCAGCCTAGGGACAGGGGGCCCCGCTAATGAAAAACTGTTTTTT. Translated, it gives CASSLGTGGPANEKLFF.

This clone was found a few times. This sequence joins TRBV19 and TRBJ1-1; D gene uncertain. CDR3 size: 13 residues. From germline, CDR1 is LNHDA and CDR2 SQIVND (reference sequence). V lost 3 bases and J lost 6, with 11 bases in between. CDR3 loop: CASSIGGIAEAFF. The DNA of the CDR3 is TGTGCCAGTAGTATCGGAGGGATCGCTGAAGCTTTCTTT.